The rows below give T cell receptor beta chains drawn from one sample of a study of control samples from healthy donors and cancer patients. Method: immunoSEQ multiplex PCR; TCRdb's copy keeps in-frame clones and lacks some. The sample has tens of thousands of clones; around nine tenths are singletons. The sequencing sample was made of PBMCs. These receptor sequences come from a woman between 50 and 59 years old with colorectal cancer. Both conserved end residues are part of each CDR3.

CDR3	V	J
CARTRTANTEAFF	TRBV14	TRBJ1-1
CATSRDIGGLNGYTF	TRBV15	TRBJ1-2
CASSDGQGISGNTIYF	TRBV10-1	TRBJ1-3
CASSQSGRRNTGELFF	TRBV7-3	TRBJ2-2
CASSPSTGSGNHQPQHF	TRBV28	TRBJ1-5
CASSPDRGVQPQHF	TRBV7-2	TRBJ1-5
CASRTGLKQETQYF	TRBV28	TRBJ2-5
CASSLDSGSEEKLFF	TRBV7-2	TRBJ1-4
CSASERDVQPQHF	TRBV20-1	TRBJ1-5
CASSYSSYNEQFF	TRBV2	TRBJ2-1
CASSYSGNEKLFF	TRBV6-5	TRBJ1-4
CASSVEPYMGAGVETQYF	TRBV9	TRBJ2-5
CATSRDPRGGTGELFF	TRBV15	TRBJ2-2
CASSFPTSSNEQFF	TRBV18	TRBJ2-1
CASSYSATGTNEKLFF	TRBV6-5	TRBJ1-4
CATSAGRSTEAFF	TRBV15	TRBJ1-1
CASSQETGNGNTIYF	TRBV4-3	TRBJ1-3
CAWSVRRLRGQRGRDEKLFF	TRBV30	TRBJ1-4